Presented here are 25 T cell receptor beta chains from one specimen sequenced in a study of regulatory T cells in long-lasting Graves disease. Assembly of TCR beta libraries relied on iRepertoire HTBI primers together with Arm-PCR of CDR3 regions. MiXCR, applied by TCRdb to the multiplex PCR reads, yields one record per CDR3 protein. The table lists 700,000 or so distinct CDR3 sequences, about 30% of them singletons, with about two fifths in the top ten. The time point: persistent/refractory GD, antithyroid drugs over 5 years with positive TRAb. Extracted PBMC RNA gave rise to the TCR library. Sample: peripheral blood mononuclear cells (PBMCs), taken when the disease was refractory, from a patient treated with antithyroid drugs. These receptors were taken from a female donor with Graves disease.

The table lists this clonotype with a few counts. CDR3 DNA: TGTGCCAGCAGCCTCGACGGTGGCGAAGCTTTCTTT. Translating gives CASSLDGGEAFF. This chain joins TRBV9 and TRBJ1-1; D call uncertain. Germline CDR1 SGDLS, CDR2 YYNGEE. Trimming left V 4 bases short and J 8 bases short, with 12 bases between. This CDR3 comprises 12 residues.

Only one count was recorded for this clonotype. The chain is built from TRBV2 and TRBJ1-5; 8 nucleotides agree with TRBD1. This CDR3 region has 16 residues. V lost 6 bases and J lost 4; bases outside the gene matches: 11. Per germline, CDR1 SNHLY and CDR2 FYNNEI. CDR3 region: CASRDRTGSANQPQHF. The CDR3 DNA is TGTGCCAGCAGGGACAGGACAGGGTCGGCTAATCAGCCCCAGCATTTT.

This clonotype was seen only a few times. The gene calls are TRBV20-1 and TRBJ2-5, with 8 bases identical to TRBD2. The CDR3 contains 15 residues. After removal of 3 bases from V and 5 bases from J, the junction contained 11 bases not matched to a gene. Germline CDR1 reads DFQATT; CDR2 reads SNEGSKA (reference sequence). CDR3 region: CSASPTSGGWETQYF. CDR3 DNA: TGCAGTGCTAGCCCTACTAGCGGAGGTTGGGAGACCCAGTACTTC.

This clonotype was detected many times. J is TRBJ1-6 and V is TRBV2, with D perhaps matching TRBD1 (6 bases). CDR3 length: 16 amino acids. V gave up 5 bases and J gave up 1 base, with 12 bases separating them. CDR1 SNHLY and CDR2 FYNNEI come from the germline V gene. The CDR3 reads CASSSIGGSYNSPLHF. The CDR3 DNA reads TGTGCCAGCAGTTCAATAGGGGGTTCCTATAATTCACCCCTCCACTTT.

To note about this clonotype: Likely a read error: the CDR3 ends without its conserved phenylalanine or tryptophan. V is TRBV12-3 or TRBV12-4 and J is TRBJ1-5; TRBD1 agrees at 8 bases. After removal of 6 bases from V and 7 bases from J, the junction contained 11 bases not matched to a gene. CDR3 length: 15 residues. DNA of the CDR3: TGTGCCAGCAGCCCCGGACAGGGCGTCGGACAGCCCCAGCATTCT. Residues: CASSPGQGVGQPQHS.

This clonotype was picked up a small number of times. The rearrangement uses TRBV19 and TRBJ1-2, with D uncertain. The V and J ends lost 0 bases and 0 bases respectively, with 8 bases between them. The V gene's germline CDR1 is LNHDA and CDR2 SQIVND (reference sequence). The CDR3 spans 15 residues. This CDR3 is CASSIDPGPNYGYTF. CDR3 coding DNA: TGTGCCAGTAGTATAGATCCAGGACCTAACTATGGCTACACCTTC.

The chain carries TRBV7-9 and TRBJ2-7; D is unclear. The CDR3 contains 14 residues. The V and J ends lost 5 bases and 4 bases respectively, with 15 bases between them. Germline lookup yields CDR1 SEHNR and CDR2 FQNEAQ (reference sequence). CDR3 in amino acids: CASSPVGSTYEQYF. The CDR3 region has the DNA TGTGCCAGCAGCCCTGTGGGGTCTACGTACGAGCAGTACTTC.

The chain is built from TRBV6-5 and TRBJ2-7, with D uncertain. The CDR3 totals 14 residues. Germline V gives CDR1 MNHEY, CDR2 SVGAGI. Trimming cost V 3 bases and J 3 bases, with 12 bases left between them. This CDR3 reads CASSYGKDHYEQYF. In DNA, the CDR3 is TGTGCCAGCAGTTATGGTAAAGACCACTACGAGCAGTACTTC.

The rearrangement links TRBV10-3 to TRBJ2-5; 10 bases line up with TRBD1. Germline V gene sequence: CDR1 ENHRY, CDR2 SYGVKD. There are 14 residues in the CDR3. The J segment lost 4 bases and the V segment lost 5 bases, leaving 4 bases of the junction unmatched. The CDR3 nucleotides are TGTGCCATCAGTAGACAGGGGGCATCAGAGACCCAGTACTTC. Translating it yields CAISRQGASETQYF.

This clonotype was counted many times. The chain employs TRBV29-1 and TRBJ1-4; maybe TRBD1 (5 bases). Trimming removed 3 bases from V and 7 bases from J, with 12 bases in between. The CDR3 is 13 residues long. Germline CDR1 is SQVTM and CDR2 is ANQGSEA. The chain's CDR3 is CSVDGGRGEKLFF. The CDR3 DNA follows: TGCAGCGTTGATGGGGGACGGGGTGAAAAACTGTTTTTT.

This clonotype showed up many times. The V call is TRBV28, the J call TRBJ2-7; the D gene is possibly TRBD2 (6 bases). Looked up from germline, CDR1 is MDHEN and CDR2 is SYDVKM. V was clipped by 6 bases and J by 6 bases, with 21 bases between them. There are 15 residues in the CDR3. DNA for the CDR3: TGTGCCAGCAGGTACCGACTAGTATTCCCTTCCGAGCAGTACTTC. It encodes CASRYRLVFPSEQYF.

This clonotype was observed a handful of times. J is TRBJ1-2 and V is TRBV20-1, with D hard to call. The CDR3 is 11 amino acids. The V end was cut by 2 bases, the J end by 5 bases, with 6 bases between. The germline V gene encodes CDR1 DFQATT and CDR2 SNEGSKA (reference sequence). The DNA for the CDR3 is TGCAGTGCTAGACAGGAATATGGCTACACCTTC. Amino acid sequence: CSARQEYGYTF.

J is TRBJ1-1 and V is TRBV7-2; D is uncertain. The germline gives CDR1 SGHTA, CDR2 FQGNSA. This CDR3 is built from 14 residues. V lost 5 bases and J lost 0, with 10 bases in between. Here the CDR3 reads CASSTRTMNTEAFF. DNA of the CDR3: TGTGCCAGCAGCACAAGGACGATGAACACTGAAGCTTTCTTT.

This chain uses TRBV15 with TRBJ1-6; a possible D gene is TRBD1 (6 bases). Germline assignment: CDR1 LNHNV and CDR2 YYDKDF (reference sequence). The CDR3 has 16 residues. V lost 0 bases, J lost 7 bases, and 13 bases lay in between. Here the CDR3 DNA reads TGTGCCACCAGCAGAGAGAGGCCAGGGGTCAATTCACCCCTCCACTTT. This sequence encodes CATSRERPGVNSPLHF.

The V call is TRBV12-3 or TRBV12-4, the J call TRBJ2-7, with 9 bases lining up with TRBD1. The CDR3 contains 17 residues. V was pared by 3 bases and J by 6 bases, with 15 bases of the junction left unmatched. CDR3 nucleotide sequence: TGTGCCAGCAGTTTGGGGACAGGGTTAATTTCGGCTGGCGAGCAGTACTTC. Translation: CASSLGTGLISAGEQYF.

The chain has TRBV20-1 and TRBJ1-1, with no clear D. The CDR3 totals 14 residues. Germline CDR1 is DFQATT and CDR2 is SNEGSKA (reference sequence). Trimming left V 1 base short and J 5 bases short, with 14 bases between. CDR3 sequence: CSARAQRGLTEAFF. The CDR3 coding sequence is TGCAGTGCTAGAGCCCAAAGAGGACTGACTGAAGCTTTCTTT.

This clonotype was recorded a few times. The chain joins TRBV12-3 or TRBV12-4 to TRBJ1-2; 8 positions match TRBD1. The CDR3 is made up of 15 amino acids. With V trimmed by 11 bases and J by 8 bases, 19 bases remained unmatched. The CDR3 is CASTGQGGGGRGYTF. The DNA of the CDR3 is TGTGCCTCAACCGGACAGGGCGGCGGTGGTCGCGGCTACACCTTC.

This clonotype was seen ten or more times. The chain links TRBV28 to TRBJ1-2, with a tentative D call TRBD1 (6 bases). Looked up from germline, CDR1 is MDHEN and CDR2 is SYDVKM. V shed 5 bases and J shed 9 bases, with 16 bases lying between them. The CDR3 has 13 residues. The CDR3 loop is CASSKQGGLRYTF. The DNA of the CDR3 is TGTGCCAGCAGTAAACAGGGAGGGTTGCGCTACACCTTC.

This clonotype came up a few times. The CDR3 sequence: CASSFPQEDDEAFF. The CDR3 DNA sequence: TGTGCCAGCAGCTTTCCCCAGGAGGACGATGAAGCTTTCTTT. The chain uses TRBV7-8 and TRBJ1-1, with D unresolved. CDR1 and CDR2 from the germline V gene are SGHVS and FQNEAQ. This CDR3 comprises 14 residues. V was pared by 3 bases and J by 7 bases, with 15 bases between.

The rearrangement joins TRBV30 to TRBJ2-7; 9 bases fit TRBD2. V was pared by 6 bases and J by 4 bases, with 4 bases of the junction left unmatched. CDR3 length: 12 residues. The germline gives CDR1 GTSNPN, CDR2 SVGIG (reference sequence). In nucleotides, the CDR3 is TGTGCCTGTAGCGGGAGTGGATACGAGCAGTACTTC. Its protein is CACSGSGYEQYF.

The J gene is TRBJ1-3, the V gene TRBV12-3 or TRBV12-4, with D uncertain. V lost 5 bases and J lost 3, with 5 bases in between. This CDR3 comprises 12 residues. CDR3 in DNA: TGTGCCAGCAGTCCTTATGGAAACACCATATATTTT. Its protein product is CASSPYGNTIYF.

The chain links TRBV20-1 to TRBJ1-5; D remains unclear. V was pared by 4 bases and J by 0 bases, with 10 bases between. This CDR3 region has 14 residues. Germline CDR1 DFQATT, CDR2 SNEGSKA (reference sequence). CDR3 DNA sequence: TGCAGTGCTAAAATCTCGAGTAGCAATCAGCCCCAGCATTTT. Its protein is CSAKISSSNQPQHF.

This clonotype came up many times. This CDR3 is CASSVFPGTGGEQYF. The CDR3 region has the DNA TGTGCCAGCAGCGTATTCCCCGGGACAGGGGGCGAGCAGTACTTC. This chain uses TRBV9 with TRBJ2-7; 11 nucleotides agree with TRBD1. CDR1 SGDLS and CDR2 YYNGEE come from the germline V gene. V dropped 1 base and J dropped 6; count of bases not matched to a gene: 6. CDR3 size: 15 residues. Using reference TRBV9 and TRBJ2-7 for the parts outside the CDR3, the full variable domain is DSGVTQTPKHLITATGQRVTLRCSPRSGDLSVYWYQQSLDQGLQFLIQYYNGEERAKGNILERFSAQQFPDLHSELNLSSLELGDSALYFCASSVFPGTGGEQYFGPGTRLTVT.

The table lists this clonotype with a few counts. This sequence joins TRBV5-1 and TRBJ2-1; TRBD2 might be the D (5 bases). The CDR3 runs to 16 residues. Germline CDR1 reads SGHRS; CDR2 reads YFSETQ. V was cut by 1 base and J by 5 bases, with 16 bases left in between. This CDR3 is CASSLLLAMDHNEQFF. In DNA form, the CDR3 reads TGCGCCAGCAGCTTGCTTCTAGCCATGGACCACAATGAGCAGTTCTTC.

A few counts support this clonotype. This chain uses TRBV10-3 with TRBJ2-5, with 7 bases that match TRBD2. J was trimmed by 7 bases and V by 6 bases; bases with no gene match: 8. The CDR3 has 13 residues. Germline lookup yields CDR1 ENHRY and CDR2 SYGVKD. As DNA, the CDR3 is TGTGCCATCAGGGGGGGGGGGAGTTCGACCCAGTACTTC. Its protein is CAIRGGGSSTQYF.